This is a list of T cell receptor beta chains from one sample in a study of cytomegalovirus exposure and HLA in healthy donors. Assay used: immunoSEQ multiplex PCR; TCRdb lists only in-frame clones, some missing. The repertoire consists of about 270,000 clones, with around 86% occurring once and the leading ten covering 3.5% to 4%. The sample comprised PBMCs. The receptor source for this set is a man in his forties in good health and CMV-seropositive. Both conserved end residues are part of each CDR3. Fields, in order: CDR3 DNA, CDR3 protein, J gene, D gene, V gene, clone size. D genes are given only for firm matches. Size values are once, few and many counts, or a class for expanded clones, and some rows have none.

CDR3nt: TGCGCCAGCAGCCAAGGTGGGGCTAGCGGGATGCGGGGGAACATTCAGTACTTC
CDR3aa: CASSQGGASGMRGNIQYF
j_gene: TRBJ2-4
d_gene: TRBD2
v_gene: TRBV4-1
abundance: NA

CDR3nt: TGTGCCAGCAGTTCTCAGGGGTATAATGAAAAACTGTTTTTT
CDR3aa: CASSSQGYNEKLFF
j_gene: TRBJ1-4
d_gene: NA
v_gene: TRBV6-5
abundance: NA

CDR3nt: TGTGCCAGCAGTCTCAGTACTAACTATGGCTACACCTTC
CDR3aa: CASSLSTNYGYTF
j_gene: TRBJ1-2
d_gene: NA
v_gene: TRBV28
abundance: NA

CDR3nt: TGTGCCAGTAGTATGGTGGGAGGGCCCACCGGGGAGCTGTTTTTT
CDR3aa: CASSMVGGPTGELFF
j_gene: TRBJ2-2
d_gene: TRBD2
v_gene: TRBV19
abundance: NA

CDR3nt: TGTGCCAGCAGCGAGGACAGATTTTACTCCTACGAGCAGTACTTC
CDR3aa: CASSEDRFYSYEQYF
j_gene: TRBJ2-7
d_gene: NA
v_gene: TRBV7-9
abundance: NA

CDR3nt: TGCGCCAGCAGCTTGGAAATGACAGGGGGCATATACGAGCAGTACTTC
CDR3aa: CASSLEMTGGIYEQYF
j_gene: TRBJ2-7
d_gene: TRBD1
v_gene: TRBV5-1
abundance: NA

CDR3nt: TGTTCCAGCAGCTTAGTCTGGGGGCTTGGACAGGGGGCTGAAGATACGCAGTATTTT
CDR3aa: CSSSLVWGLGQGAEDTQYF
j_gene: TRBJ2-3
d_gene: TRBD1
v_gene: TRBV7-9
abundance: once

CDR3nt: TGTGCCAGCAGTTCCCTGGAAGGGGCAGCCACACTCTTCTCTGGGGCCAACGTCCTGACTTTC
CDR3aa: CASSSLEGAATLFSGANVLTF
j_gene: TRBJ2-6
d_gene: NA
v_gene: TRBV28
abundance: NA

CDR3nt: TGTGCCAGCAGCCTATCCCTCCCGGGTCACTCTGGGGCCAACGTCCTGACTTTC
CDR3aa: CASSLSLPGHSGANVLTF
j_gene: TRBJ2-6
d_gene: NA
v_gene: TRBV28
abundance: few

CDR3nt: TGCGCCAGCAGCTTGTTAGGGGATAGCAACAATGAGCAGTTCTTC
CDR3aa: CASSLLGDSNNEQFF
j_gene: TRBJ2-1
d_gene: NA
v_gene: TRBV5-1
abundance: NA

CDR3nt: TGTGCCAGCACCCGCCTCCTGACAGCAACTAATGAAAAACTGTTTTTT
CDR3aa: CASTRLLTATNEKLFF
j_gene: TRBJ1-4
d_gene: NA
v_gene: TRBV5-8
abundance: NA

CDR3nt: TGCAGCGTTGAATCACTAGCAGGAGATACGCAGTATTTT
CDR3aa: CSVESLAGDTQYF
j_gene: TRBJ2-3
d_gene: NA
v_gene: TRBV29-1
abundance: NA

CDR3nt: TGCGCCAGCAGCTTGGGGGGCAGAATGGGGACTGAAGCTTTCTTT
CDR3aa: CASSLGGRMGTEAFF
j_gene: TRBJ1-1
d_gene: NA
v_gene: TRBV5-1
abundance: NA

CDR3nt: TGCAGCGTAGAGGGGGAGGGCTACGAGCAGTACTTC
CDR3aa: CSVEGEGYEQYF
j_gene: TRBJ2-7
d_gene: NA
v_gene: TRBV29-1
abundance: NA

CDR3nt: TGTGCCAGCAGTCCCCTGGGCCCCTACGAGCAGTACTTC
CDR3aa: CASSPLGPYEQYF
j_gene: TRBJ2-7
d_gene: NA
v_gene: TRBV27
abundance: few

CDR3nt: TGTGCCAGCAGTCCAAGACTAGCACCCTACAATGAGCAGTTCTTC
CDR3aa: CASSPRLAPYNEQFF
j_gene: TRBJ2-1
d_gene: TRBD2
v_gene: TRBV7-6
abundance: NA

CDR3nt: TGTGCCATCAGGACTACCGGGACAGATGTCTATGGCTACACCTTC
CDR3aa: CAIRTTGTDVYGYTF
j_gene: TRBJ1-2
d_gene: TRBD1
v_gene: TRBV10-3
abundance: once

CDR3nt: TGTGCCATACCCGAGGGGGTTTCTTCTGAGCAGTTCTTC
CDR3aa: CAIPEGVSSEQFF
j_gene: TRBJ2-1
d_gene: NA
v_gene: TRBV7-9
abundance: NA

CDR3nt: TGTGCCAGCAGCTCCGCTAGCAGGTCCTACAATGAGCAGTTCTTC
CDR3aa: CASSSASRSYNEQFF
j_gene: TRBJ2-1
d_gene: NA
v_gene: TRBV11-2
abundance: NA

CDR3nt: TGTGCCAGCAGTTACTCGGGCAGGGACACCGAGCAGTACTTC
CDR3aa: CASSYSGRDTEQYF
j_gene: TRBJ2-7
d_gene: NA
v_gene: TRBV6-5
abundance: once

CDR3nt: TGCAGCGTTCGGGCGGGCACCTACAATGAGCAGTTCTTC
CDR3aa: CSVRAGTYNEQFF
j_gene: TRBJ2-1
d_gene: NA
v_gene: TRBV29-1
abundance: NA

CDR3nt: TGTGCCAGCAGCCACCCGGGACAGGGTTACAATGAGCAGTTCTTC
CDR3aa: CASSHPGQGYNEQFF
j_gene: TRBJ2-1
d_gene: TRBD1
v_gene: TRBV7-9
abundance: NA

CDR3nt: TGCAGCGTTGAGCGGGAGTTGGGCGATGAGCAGTTCTTC
CDR3aa: CSVERELGDEQFF
j_gene: TRBJ2-1
d_gene: TRBD2
v_gene: TRBV29-1
abundance: NA

CDR3nt: TGCAGCGCGGGCGGGGGGACAGTTCTTGAAGCTTTCTTT
CDR3aa: CSAGGGTVLEAFF
j_gene: TRBJ1-1
d_gene: TRBD1
v_gene: TRBV29-1
abundance: once

CDR3nt: TGCGCCAGCAGCCAACTTAGCGGACAAGAGACCCAGTACTTC
CDR3aa: CASSQLSGQETQYF
j_gene: TRBJ2-5
d_gene: NA
v_gene: TRBV5-1
abundance: once

CDR3nt: TGTGCCAGCAGCGTAGTAGTGGACACCGGGGAGCTGTTTTTT
CDR3aa: CASSVVVDTGELFF
j_gene: TRBJ2-2
d_gene: NA
v_gene: TRBV9
abundance: NA

CDR3nt: TGTTCCAGCAGCTTAGATCAGGGTGCCCAGTACTTC
CDR3aa: CSSSLDQGAQYF
j_gene: TRBJ2-5
d_gene: NA
v_gene: TRBV7-9
abundance: NA

CDR3nt: TGTGCCAGCAGTTTAGGGGGGGAAAAACTGTTTTTT
CDR3aa: CASSLGGEKLFF
j_gene: TRBJ1-4
d_gene: NA
v_gene: TRBV27
abundance: few

CDR3nt: TGTGCCAGCAGACCGACAGGGGCCACTGAAGCTTTCTTT
CDR3aa: CASRPTGATEAFF
j_gene: TRBJ1-1
d_gene: TRBD1
v_gene: TRBV28
abundance: NA

CDR3nt: TGTGCCAGCAGCTTTGGAGCCGGGACTGATGTTTACGAGCAGTACTTC
CDR3aa: CASSFGAGTDVYEQYF
j_gene: TRBJ2-7
d_gene: NA
v_gene: TRBV11-2
abundance: NA

CDR3nt: TGTGCCAGCAGCGCCGAACTACAGGGACCAACAGATACGCAGTATTTT
CDR3aa: CASSAELQGPTDTQYF
j_gene: TRBJ2-3
d_gene: NA
v_gene: TRBV7-9
abundance: NA

CDR3nt: TGCGCCAGCAGCTGGGGGGTTGGCGGGAGTAGTGGAGATACGCAGTATTTT
CDR3aa: CASSWGVGGSSGDTQYF
j_gene: TRBJ2-3
d_gene: TRBD2
v_gene: TRBV5-1
abundance: NA

CDR3nt: TGTGCCAGCAGCCAAGGGGGGCTCGAGGATGAGCAGTTCTTC
CDR3aa: CASSQGGLEDEQFF
j_gene: TRBJ2-1
d_gene: NA
v_gene: TRBV4-2
abundance: NA

CDR3nt: TGTGCCAGCAGTAGACAGGGGTCTCAGGATGGCTACACCTTC
CDR3aa: CASSRQGSQDGYTF
j_gene: TRBJ1-2
d_gene: TRBD1
v_gene: TRBV6-6
abundance: NA

CDR3nt: TGTGCCAGCTCACCCTCCGGTGGCTATGGCTACACCTTC
CDR3aa: CASSPSGGYGYTF
j_gene: TRBJ1-2
d_gene: NA
v_gene: TRBV18
abundance: NA

CDR3nt: TGTGCCAGCAGCCCCCGGCAAGCGGTGAGCTCCTACGAGCAGTACTTC
CDR3aa: CASSPRQAVSSYEQYF
j_gene: TRBJ2-7
d_gene: NA
v_gene: TRBV7-2
abundance: few